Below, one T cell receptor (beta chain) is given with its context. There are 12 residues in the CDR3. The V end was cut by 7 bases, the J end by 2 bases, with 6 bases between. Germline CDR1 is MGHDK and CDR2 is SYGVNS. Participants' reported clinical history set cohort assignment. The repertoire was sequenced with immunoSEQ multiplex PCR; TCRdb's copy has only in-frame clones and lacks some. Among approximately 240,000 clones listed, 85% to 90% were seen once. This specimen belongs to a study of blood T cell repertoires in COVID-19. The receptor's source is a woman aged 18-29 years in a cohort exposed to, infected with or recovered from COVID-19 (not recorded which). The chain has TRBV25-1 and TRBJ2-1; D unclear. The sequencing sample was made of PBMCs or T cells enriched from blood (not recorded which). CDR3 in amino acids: CASTGAYNEQFF. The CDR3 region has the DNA TGTGCCAGCACCGGAGCCTACAATGAGCAGTTCTTC. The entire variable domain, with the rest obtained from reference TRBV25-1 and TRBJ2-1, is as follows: EADIYQTPRYLVIGTGKKITLECSQTMGHDKMYWYQQDPGMELHLIHYSYGVNSTEKGDLSSESTVSRIRTEHFPLTLESARPSHTSQYLCASTGAYNEQFFGPGTRLTVL.